The present T cell receptor beta chain was sequenced within a study of T-cell memory formation after mild COVID-19. The CDR3 consists of 15 residues. Germline-derived CDR1 and CDR2 are MNHNS and SASEGT. V gave up 4 bases and J gave up 6 bases, with 16 bases separating them. The study's findings and limits: CD4+ clones that contracted lay mainly in CM and EM; CD8+ ones lay in EMRA. Pre-infection memory harbored some responding clones, suggesting cross-reactive memory joined. Still unconfirmed is whether the second-wave clones peaking on day 37 recognized SARS-CoV-2. Contracting clones from day 15 to 85 had balanced CD4/CD8; later expanders favoured CD4+.

TCRdb redid the calling of the 5' RACE reads with MiXCR, one entry per CDR3 protein. The data contain about 150,000 distinct CDR3 sequences, about 6.1% of them singletons. As regards this clonotype: The antigen is unknown.

The clonotype comes from an adult woman who had mild COVID-19 (a few samples of this study predate the infection). Cell type and time point are not known. The specimen sequenced was PBMCs or a T cell subset sorted from them (not recorded which). V is TRBV6-1 and J is TRBJ2-4; no clear D gene. The CDR3 DNA is TGTGCCAGCAGTGTGGAAGTAGGAGCGTCAAACATTCAGTACTTC. Translating it yields CASSVEVGASNIQYF.